At least ten counts were recorded for the clone carrying this T cell receptor beta chain. This entry belongs to a study of regulatory T cells in long-lasting Graves disease. CDR3 length equals 16 residues. CDR1 MNHNS and CDR2 SASEGT come from the germline V gene. The J segment lost 0 bases and the V segment lost 10 bases, leaving 10 bases of the junction unmatched. Stated time point: persistent/refractory GD, antithyroid drugs over 5 years with positive TRAb. After RNA was extracted from PBMCs, the TCR library was made from it. Building of the TCR beta libraries involved iRepertoire HTBI primers and Arm-PCR of CDR3 regions. One entry per CDR3 protein results from TCRdb running MiXCR on the multiplex PCR reads. The table lists about 470,000 distinct CDR3 sequences, 20% of them singletons.

This sequence joins TRBV6-1 and TRBJ1-4; 8 bases agree with TRBD1. This specimen consisted of peripheral blood mononuclear cells (PBMCs), obtained when the disease was refractory, from a patient treated with antithyroid drugs. The receptor was isolated from a female donor with Graves disease. The CDR3 bases are TGTGCCACCACCCACGGACAGGGACCAACTAATGAAAAACTGTTTTTT. Protein: CATTHGQGPTNEKLFF.